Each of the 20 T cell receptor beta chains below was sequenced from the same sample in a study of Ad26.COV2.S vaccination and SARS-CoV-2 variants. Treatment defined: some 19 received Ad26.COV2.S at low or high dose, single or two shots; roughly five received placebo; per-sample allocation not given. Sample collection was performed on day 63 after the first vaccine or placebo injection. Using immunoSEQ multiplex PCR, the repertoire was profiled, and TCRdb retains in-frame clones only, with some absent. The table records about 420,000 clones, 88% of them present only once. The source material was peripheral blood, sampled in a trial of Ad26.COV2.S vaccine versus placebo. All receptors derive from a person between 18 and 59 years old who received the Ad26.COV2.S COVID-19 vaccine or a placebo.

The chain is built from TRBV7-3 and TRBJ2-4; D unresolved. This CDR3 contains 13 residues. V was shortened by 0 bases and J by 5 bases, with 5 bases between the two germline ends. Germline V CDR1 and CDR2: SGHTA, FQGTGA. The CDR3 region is CASSLTRENIQYF. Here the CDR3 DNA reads TGTGCCAGCAGCTTAACCCGGGAAAACATTCAGTACTTC.

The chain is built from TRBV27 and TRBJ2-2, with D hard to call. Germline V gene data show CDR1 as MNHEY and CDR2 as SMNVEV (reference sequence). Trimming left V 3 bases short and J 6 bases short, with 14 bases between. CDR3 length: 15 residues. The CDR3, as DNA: TGTGCCAGCAGTTTGTCGCCCGGCGGAGCCGGGGAGCTGTTTTTT. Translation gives CASSLSPGGAGELFF.

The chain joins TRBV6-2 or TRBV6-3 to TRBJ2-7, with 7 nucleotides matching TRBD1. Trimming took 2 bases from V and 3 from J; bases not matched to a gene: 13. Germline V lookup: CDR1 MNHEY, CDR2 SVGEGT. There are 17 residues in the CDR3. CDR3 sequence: CASSYPETGATFYEQYF. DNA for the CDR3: TGTGCCAGCAGTTACCCCGAAACAGGGGCGACCTTCTACGAGCAGTACTTC.

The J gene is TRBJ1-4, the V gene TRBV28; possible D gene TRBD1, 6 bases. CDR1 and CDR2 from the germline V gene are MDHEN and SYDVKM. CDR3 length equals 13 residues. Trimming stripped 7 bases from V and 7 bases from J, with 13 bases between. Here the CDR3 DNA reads TGTGCCAGCACGGGAGGGGGTATTGAAAAACTGTTTTTT. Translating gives CASTGGGIEKLFF.

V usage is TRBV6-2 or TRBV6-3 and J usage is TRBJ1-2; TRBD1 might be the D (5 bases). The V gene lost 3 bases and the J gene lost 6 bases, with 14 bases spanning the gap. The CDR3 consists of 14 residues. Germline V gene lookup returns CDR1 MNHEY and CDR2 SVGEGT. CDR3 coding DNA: TGTGCCAGCAGTTATACCGGGACCGAGGATGGCTACACCTTC. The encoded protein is CASSYTGTEDGYTF.

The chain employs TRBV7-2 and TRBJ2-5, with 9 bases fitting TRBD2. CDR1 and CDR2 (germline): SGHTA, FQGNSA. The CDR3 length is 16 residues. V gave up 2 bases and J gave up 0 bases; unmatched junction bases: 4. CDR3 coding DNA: TGTGCCAGCAGCTTACGGCGGGGGGGGTACCAAGAGACCCAGTACTTC. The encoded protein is CASSLRRGGYQETQYF.

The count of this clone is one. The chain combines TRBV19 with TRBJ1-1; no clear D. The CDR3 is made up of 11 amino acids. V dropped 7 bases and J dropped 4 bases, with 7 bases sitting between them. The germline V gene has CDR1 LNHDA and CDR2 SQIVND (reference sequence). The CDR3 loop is CASISSTEAFF. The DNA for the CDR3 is TGTGCCAGTATATCGAGCACTGAAGCTTTCTTT.

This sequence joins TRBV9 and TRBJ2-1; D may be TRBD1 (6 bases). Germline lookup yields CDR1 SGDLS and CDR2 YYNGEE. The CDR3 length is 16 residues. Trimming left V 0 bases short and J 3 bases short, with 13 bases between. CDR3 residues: CASSVGTRGGYNEQFF. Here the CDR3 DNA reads TGTGCCAGCAGCGTAGGGACCAGGGGTGGCTACAATGAGCAGTTCTTC.

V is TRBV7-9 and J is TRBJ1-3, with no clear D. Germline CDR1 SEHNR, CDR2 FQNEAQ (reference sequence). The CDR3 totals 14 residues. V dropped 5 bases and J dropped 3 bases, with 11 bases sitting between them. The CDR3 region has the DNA TGTGCCAGCAGCGGACGGGGTGGTGGAAACACCATATATTTT. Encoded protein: CASSGRGGGNTIYF.

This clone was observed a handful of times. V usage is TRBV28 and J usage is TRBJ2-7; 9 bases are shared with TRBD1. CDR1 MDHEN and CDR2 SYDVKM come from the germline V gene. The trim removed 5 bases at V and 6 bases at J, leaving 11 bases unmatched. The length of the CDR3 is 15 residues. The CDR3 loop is CASSGTGGLSGEQYF. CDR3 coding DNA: TGTGCCAGCAGTGGAACAGGGGGCTTATCGGGCGAGCAGTACTTC.

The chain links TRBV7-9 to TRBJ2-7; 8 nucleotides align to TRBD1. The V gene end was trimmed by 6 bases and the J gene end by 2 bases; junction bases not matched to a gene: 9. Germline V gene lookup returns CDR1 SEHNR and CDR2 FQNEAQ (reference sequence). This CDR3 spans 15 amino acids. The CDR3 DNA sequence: TGTGCCAGCAGTCTCCGAGACAGGGGAGCCTACGAGCAGTACTTC. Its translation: CASSLRDRGAYEQYF. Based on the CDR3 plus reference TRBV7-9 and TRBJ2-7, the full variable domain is DTGVSQNPRHKITKRGQNVTFRCDPISEHNRLYWYRQTLGQGPEFLTYFQNEAQLEKSRLLSDRFSAERPKGSFSTLEIQRTEQGDSAMYLCASSLRDRGAYEQYFGPGTRLTVT.

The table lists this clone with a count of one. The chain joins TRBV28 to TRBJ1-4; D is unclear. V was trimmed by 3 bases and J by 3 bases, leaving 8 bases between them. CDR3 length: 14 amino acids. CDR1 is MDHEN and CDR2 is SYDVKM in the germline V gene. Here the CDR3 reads CASSFYSSNEKLFF. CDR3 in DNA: TGTGCCAGCAGTTTTTACTCATCTAATGAAAAACTGTTTTTT.

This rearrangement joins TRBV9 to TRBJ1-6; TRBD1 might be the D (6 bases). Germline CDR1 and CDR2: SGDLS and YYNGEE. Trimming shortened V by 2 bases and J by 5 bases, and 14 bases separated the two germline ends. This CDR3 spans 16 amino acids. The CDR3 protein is CASSVRGDIDNSPLHF. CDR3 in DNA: TGTGCCAGCAGCGTTAGAGGGGACATAGATAATTCACCCCTCCACTTT.

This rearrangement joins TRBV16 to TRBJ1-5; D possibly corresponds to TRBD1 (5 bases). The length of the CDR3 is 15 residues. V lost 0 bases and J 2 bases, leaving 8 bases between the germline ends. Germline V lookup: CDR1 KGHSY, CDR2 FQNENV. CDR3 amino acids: CASSQSGAGNQPQHF. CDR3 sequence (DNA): TGTGCCAGCAGCCAATCAGGGGCTGGCAATCAGCCCCAGCATTTT.

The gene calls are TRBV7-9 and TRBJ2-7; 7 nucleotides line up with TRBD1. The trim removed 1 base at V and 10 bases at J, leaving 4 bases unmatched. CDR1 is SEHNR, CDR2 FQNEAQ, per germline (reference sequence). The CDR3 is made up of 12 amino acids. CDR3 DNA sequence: TGTGCCAGCAGCTTAGATACAGGGGATCAGTACTTC. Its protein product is CASSLDTGDQYF.

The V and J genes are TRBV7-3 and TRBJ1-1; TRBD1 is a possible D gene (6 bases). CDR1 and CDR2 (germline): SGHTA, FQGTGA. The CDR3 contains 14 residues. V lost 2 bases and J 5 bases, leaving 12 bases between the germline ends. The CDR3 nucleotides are TGTGCCAGCAGCTTAGAGGGGGGTGGAACTGAAGCTTTCTTT. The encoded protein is CASSLEGGGTEAFF.

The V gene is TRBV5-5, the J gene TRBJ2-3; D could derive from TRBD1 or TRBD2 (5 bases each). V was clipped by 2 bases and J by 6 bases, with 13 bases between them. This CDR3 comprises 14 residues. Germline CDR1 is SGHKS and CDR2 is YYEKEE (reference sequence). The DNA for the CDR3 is TGTGCCAGCAGCTTAAGGGACCCACACGATACGCAGTATTTT. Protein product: CASSLRDPHDTQYF.

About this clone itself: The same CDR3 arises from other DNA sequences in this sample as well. The CDR3 sequence is CASSRGQGTGELFF. CDR3 bases: TGCGCCAGCAGCCGGGGACAGGGAACCGGGGAGCTGTTTTTT. The genes are TRBV4-3 and TRBJ2-2; 9 bases agree with TRBD1. CDR3 length: 14 residues. Germline V gives CDR1 LGHNA, CDR2 YSLEER. The junction had 2 bases not matched to a gene; V was cut back by 4 bases and J by 5 bases.

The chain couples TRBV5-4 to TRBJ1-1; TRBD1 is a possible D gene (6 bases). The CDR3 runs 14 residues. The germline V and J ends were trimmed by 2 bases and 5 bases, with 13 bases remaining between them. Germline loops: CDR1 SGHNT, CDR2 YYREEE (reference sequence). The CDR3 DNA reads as TGTGCCAGCAGCTTTTGGGGGCTGGATACTGAAGCTTTCTTT. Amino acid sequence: CASSFWGLDTEAFF.

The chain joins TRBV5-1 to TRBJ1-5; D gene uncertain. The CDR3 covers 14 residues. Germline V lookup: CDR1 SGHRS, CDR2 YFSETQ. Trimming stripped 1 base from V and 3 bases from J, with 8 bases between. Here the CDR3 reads CASSLMGANQPQHF. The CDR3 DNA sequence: TGCGCCAGCAGCTTGATGGGTGCCAATCAGCCCCAGCATTTT.